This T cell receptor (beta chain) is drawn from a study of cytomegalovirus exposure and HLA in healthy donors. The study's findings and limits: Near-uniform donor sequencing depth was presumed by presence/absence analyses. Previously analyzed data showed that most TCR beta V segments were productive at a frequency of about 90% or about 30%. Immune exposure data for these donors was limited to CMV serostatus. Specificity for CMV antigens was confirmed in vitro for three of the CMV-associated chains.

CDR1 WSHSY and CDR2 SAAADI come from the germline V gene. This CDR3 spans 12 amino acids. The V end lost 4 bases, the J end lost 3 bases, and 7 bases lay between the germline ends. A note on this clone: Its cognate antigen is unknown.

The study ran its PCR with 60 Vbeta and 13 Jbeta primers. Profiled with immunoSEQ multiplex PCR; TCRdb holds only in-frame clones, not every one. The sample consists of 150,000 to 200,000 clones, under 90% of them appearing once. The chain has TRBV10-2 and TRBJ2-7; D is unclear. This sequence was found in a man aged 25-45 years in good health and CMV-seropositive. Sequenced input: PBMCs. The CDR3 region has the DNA TGCGCCAGCAGTGCTTCTAACTACGAGCAGTACTTC. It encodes CASSASNYEQYF.